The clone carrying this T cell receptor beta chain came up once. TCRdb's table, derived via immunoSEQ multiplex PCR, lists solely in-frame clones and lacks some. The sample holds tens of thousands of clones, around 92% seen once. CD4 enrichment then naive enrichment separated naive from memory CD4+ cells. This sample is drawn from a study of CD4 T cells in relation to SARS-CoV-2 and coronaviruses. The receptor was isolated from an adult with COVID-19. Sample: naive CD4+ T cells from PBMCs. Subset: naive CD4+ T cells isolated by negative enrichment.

The CDR3 coding sequence is TGTGCCAGCAGTGGGGGGCTTGGCACACGGGGTACGCAGTATTTT. Translation gives CASSGGLGTRGTQYF. The chain couples TRBV28 to TRBJ2-3; either TRBD1 or TRBD2 may supply D (6 bases each). This CDR3 is 15 amino acids long. With 5 bases removed from V and 8 bases from J, the gap between germline ends came to 20 bases. The V gene's germline CDR1 is MDHEN and CDR2 SYDVKM.